The T cell receptor (beta chain) described here comes from a study of cytomegalovirus exposure and HLA in healthy donors. Broader study findings: The study flagged about 160 TCR beta chains as cytomegalovirus-associated. The majority of TCR sequences were rare, yet some public TCRs appeared in many donors. First-cohort TCR clusters were later found to tend to co-occur in the 90 to 150 validation repertoires.

The table came from immunoSEQ multiplex PCR; TCRdb's copy has only in-frame clones and leaves some out. The sample holds about 110,000 clones, 90% to 96% seen once. Note on this clone: What it binds is unknown.

The sample taken for sequencing was PBMCs. The TCR comes from a woman younger than 35 in good health and CMV-seronegative.

CDR3 sequence: CASSLGLAGGGYNEQFF. The DNA for the CDR3 is TGCGCCAGCAGCTTGGGGCTAGCGGGGGGTGGTTACAATGAGCAGTTCTTC. The chain recombines TRBV5-1 with TRBJ2-1; 11 bases match TRBD2. The CDR3 loop spans 17 amino acids. Germline V gene sequence: CDR1 SGHRS, CDR2 YFSETQ. The ends lost 0 bases at V and 4 bases at J; junction bases unmatched: 6.